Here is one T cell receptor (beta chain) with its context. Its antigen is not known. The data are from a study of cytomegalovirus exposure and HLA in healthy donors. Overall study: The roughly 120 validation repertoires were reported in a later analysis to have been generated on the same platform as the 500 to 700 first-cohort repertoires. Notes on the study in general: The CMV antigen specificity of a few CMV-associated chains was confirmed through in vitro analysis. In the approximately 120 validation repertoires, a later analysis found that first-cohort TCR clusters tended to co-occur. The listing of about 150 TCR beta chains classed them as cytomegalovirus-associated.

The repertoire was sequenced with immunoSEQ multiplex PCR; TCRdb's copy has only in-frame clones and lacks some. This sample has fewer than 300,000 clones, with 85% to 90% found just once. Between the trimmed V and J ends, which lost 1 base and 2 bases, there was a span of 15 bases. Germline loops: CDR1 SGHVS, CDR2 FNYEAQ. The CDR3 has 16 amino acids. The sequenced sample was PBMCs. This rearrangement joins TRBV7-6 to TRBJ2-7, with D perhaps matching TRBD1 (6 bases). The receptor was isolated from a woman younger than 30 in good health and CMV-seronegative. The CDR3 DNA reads TGTGCCAGCAGCTTAGAGTTAGCAGGGGCGACCTACGAGCAGTACTTC. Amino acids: CASSLELAGATYEQYF.